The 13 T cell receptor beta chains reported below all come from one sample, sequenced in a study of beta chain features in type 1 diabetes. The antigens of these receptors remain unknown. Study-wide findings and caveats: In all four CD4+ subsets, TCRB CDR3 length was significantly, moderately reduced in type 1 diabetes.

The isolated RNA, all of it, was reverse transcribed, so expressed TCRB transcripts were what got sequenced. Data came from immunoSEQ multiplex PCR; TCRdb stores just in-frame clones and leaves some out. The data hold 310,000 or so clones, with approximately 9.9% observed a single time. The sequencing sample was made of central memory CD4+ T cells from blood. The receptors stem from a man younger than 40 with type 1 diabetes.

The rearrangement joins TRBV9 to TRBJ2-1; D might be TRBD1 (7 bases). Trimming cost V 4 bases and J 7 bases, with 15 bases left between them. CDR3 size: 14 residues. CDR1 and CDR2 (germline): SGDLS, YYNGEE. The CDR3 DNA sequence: TGTGCCAGCAGCTCCCCCTCAGGGGGGAATGAGCAGTTCTTC. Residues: CASSSPSGGNEQFF.

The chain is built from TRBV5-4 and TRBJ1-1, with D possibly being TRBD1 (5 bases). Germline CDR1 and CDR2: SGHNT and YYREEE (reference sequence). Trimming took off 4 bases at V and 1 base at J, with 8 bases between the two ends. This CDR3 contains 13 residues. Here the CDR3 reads CASSIDRNTEAFF. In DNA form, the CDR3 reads TGTGCCAGCAGCATCGACAGGAACACTGAAGCTTTCTTT.

CDR3 loop: CAISEADGGGYTF. Written as DNA, the CDR3 is TGTGCCATCAGTGAGGCCGACGGGGGTGGCTACACCTTC. The chain recombines TRBV10-3 with TRBJ1-2, with D tentatively TRBD1 (5 bases). The CDR3 is made up of 13 amino acids. Looked up from germline, CDR1 is ENHRY and CDR2 is SYGVKD. V was pared by 2 bases and J by 7 bases, with 11 bases between.

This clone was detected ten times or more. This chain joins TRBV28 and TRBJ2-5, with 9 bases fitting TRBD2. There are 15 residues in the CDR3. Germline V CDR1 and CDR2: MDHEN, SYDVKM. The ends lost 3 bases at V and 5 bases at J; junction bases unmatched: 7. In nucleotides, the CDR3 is TGTGCCAGCAGTTTTGGCGGGGGGGCCGTCGAGACCCAGTACTTC. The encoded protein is CASSFGGGAVETQYF.

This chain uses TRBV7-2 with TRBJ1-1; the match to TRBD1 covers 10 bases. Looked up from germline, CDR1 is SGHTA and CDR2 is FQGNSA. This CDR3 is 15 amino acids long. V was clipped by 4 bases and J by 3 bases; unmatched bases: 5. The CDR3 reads CASSSGTGVDTEAFF. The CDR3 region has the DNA TGTGCCAGCAGCTCTGGGACAGGGGTGGACACTGAAGCTTTCTTT. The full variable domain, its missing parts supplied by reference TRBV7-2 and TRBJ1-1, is GAGVSQSPSNKVTEKGKDVELRCDPISGHTALYWYRQSLGQGLEFLIYFQGNSAPDKSGLPSDRFSAERTGGSVSTLTIQRTQQEDSAVYLCASSSGTGVDTEAFFGQGTRLTVV.

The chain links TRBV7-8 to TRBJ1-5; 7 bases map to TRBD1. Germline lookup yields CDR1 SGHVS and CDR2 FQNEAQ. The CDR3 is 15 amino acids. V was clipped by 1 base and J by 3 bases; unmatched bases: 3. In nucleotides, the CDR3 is TGTGCCAGCAGCTTAGAACAGGGGTTCAATCAGCCCCAGCATTTT. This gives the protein CASSLEQGFNQPQHF. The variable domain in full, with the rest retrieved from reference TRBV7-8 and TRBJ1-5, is GAGVSQSPRYKVAKRGQDVALRCDPISGHVSLFWYQQALGQGPEFLTYFQNEAQLDKSGLPSDRFFAERPEGSVSTLKIQRTQQEDSAVYLCASSLEQGFNQPQHFGDGTRLSIL.

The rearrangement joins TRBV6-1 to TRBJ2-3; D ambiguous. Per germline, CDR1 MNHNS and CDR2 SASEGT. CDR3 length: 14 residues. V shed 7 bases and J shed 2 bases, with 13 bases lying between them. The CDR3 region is CASTPIPTTDTQYF. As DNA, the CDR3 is TGTGCCAGCACTCCTATACCTACCACAGATACGCAGTATTTT.

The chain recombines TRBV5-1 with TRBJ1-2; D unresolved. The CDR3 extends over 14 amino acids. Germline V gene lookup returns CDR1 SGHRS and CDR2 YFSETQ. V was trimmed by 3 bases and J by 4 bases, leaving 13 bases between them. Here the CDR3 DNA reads TGCGCCAGCAGCTCGGGTGAGAAGTTCTATGGCTACACCTTC. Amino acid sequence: CASSSGEKFYGYTF.

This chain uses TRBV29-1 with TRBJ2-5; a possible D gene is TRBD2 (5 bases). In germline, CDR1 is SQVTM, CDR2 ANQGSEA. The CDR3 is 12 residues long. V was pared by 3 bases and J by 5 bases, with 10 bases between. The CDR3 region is CSVESRGETQYF. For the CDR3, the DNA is TGCAGCGTTGAGTCCAGAGGGGAGACCCAGTACTTC.

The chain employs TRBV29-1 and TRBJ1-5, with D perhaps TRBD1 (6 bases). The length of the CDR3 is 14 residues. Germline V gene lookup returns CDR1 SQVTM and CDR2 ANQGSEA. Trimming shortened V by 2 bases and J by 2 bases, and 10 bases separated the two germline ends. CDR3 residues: CSVETGSGNQPQHF. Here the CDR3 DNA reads TGCAGCGTTGAAACAGGGAGTGGCAATCAGCCCCAGCATTTT. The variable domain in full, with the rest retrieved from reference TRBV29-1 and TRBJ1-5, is SAVISQKPSRDICQRGTSLTIQCQVDSQVTMMFWYRQQPGQSLTLIATANQGSEATYESGFVIDKFPISRPNLTFSTLTVSNMSPEDSSIYLCSVETGSGNQPQHFGDGTRLSIL.

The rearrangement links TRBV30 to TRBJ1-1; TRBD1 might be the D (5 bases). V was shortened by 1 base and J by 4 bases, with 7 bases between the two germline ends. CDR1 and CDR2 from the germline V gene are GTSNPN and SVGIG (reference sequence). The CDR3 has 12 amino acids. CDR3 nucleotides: TGTGCCTGGAGTGAGGGGTTCACTGAAGCTTTCTTT. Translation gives CAWSEGFTEAFF.

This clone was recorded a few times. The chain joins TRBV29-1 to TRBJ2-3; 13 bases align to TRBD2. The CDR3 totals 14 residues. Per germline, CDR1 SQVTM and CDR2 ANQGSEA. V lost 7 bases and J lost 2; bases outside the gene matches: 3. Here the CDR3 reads CSAGLAGDTDTQYF. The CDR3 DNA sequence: TGCAGCGCCGGACTAGCGGGGGACACAGATACGCAGTATTTT.

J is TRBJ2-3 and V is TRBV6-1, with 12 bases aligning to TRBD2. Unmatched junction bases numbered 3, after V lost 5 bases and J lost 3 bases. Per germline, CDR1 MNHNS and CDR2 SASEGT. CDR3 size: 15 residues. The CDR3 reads CASSLAGGRTDTQYF. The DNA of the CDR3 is TGTGCCAGCAGTCTAGCGGGGGGGCGGACAGATACGCAGTATTTT.